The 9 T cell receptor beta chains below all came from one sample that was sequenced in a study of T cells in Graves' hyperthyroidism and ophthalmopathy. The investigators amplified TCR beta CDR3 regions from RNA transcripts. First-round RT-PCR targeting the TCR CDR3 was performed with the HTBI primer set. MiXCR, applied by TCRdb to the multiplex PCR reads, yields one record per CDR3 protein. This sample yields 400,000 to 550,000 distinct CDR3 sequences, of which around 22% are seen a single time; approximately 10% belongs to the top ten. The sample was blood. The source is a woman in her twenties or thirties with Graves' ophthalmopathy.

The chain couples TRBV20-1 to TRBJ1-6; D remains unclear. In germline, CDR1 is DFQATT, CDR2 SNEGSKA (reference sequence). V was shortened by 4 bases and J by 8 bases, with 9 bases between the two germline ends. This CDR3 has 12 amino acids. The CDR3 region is CSATGGYSPLHF. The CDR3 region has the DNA TGCAGTGCTACCGGAGGGTATTCACCCCTCCACTTT.

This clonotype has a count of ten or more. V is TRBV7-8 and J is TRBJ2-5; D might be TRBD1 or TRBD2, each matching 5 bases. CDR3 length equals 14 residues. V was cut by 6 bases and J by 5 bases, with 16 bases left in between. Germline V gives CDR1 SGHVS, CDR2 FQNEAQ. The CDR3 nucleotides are TGTGCCAGCAGTTCGTGGGGCGAGGGTGAGACCCAGTACTTC. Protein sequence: CASSSWGEGETQYF.

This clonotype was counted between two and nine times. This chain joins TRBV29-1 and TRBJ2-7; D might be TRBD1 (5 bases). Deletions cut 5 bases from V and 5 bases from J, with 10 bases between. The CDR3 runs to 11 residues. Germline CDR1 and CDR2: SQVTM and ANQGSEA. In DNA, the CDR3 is TGCAGCGTTTCCAGGGAACACGAGCAGTACTTC. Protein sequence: CSVSREHEQYF.

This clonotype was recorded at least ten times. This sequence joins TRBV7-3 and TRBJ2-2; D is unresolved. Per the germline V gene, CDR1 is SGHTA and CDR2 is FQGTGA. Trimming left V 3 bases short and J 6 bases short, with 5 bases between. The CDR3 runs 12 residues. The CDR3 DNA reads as TGTGCCAGCAGCTTTTATTCCGGGGAGCTGTTTTTT. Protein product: CASSFYSGELFF.

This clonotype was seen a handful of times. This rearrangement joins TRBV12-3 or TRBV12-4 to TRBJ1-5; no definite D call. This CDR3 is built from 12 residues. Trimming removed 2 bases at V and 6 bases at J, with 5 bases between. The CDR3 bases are TGTGCCAGCAGTTTAATCCCTCAGCCCCAGCATTTT. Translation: CASSLIPQPQHF.

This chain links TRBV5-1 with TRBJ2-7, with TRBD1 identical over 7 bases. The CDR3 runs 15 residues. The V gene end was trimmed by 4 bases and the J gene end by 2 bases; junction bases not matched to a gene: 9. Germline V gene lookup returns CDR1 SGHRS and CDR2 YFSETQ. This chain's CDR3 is CASSTSTGIAYEQYF. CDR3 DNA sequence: TGCGCCAGCAGCACATCGACAGGGATAGCCTACGAGCAGTACTTC.

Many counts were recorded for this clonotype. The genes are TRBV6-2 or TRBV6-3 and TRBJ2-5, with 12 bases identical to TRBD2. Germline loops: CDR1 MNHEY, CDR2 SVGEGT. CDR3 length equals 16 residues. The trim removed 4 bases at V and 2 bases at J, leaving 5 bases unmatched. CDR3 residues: CASSSSGGDTQETQYF. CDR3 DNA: TGTGCCAGCAGTTCTAGCGGGGGGGACACACAAGAGACCCAGTACTTC.

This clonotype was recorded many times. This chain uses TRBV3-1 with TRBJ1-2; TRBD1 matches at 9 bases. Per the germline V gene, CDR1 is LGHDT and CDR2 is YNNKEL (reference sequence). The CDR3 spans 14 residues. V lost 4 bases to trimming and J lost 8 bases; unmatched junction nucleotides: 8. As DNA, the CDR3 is TGTGCCAGCAGCCTGGGACAGGGCGGAGGAGGCTACACCTTC. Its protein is CASSLGQGGGGYTF.

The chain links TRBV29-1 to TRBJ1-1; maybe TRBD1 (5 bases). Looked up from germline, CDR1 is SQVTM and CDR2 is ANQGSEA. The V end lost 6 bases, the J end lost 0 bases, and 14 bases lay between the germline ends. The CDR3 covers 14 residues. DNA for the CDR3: TGCAGCGTGCCCCTTGACAGCATGAACACTGAAGCTTTCTTT. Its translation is CSVPLDSMNTEAFF.